This TCR beta chain was documented in a study of OX40 agonist ivuxolimab in advanced cancers. Study details: Patients' therapy was ivuxolimab, an antibody that acts as an agonist of OX40 (CD134).

Germline V gene sequence: CDR1 SGHDT, CDR2 YYEEEE. The CDR3 is made up of 16 amino acids. Germline trimming cut 1 base from V and 9 bases from J; bases unmatched to any gene: 10. Blood sampling took place at baseline, cycle 4 day 1, and cycle 7 day 1. Measured with immunoSEQ multiplex PCR; TCRdb has only the in-frame clones, and not every one. This repertoire shows about 64,000 clones, around 84% found once; its top ten account for around 3%. As to this clone: The antigen remains undetermined.

Study-wide findings and caveats: Blood T cells, both CD4+ and CD8+, expanded clonally by week 6 at 0.1 to 3.0 mg/kg.

The sample here was CD4+ or CD8+ T cells sorted from blood, taken in a trial of the OX40 agonist ivuxolimab. This receptor was identified in an adult with an advanced solid tumor such as melanoma, head and neck, liver or kidney cancer. V and J are TRBV5-6 and TRBJ1-1; TRBD1 agrees at 12 bases. The CDR3 coding sequence is TGTGCCAGCAGCTTGTCCGGGACAGGGGGCGTGGGGAAAGCTTTCTTT. Translation gives CASSLSGTGGVGKAFF.